Listed below are T cell receptor beta chains from one sample, sequenced in a study of blood T cell repertoires in COVID-19. The method was immunoSEQ multiplex PCR; TCRdb's version includes in-frame clones alone and lacks a portion of them. The table has about 440,000 clones, around 88% seen once; the top ten hold over 9.5%. The sequencing input was peripheral blood. These receptor sequences come from a woman aged 50 to 60 with COVID-19, enrolled during active disease. The conserved cysteine and the conserved F or W are not part of the CDR3 here.

TRBJ2-6 TRBV5-1 ASSSFEPPGANVLT
TRBJ1-6 TRBV7-9 ASSTGPGSPLH
TRBJ2-1 TRBV5-1 ASSATTSGGNEQF
TRBJ2-5 TRBV6-2/TRBV6-3 ASSYGTGNQETQY
TRBJ1-4 TRBV5-6 ASSWDRGQKLF
TRBJ2-7 TRBV11-3 ASAWSRGEEQY
TRBJ2-7 TRBV9 ASSVGRGADYEQY
TRBJ1-2 TRBV15 ATTPRGGATAGGYT
TRBJ1-6 TRBV5-4 AGQEDRIDSPLH
TRBJ2-7 TRBV5-5 ASSWDSYEQY
TRBJ2-2 TRBV11-3 ASRLGTGGGELF
TRBJ1-4 TRBV19 ASITGGGEKLF
TRBJ2-3 TRBV28 ATLTGFGTDTQY
TRBJ1-6 TRBV28 ASRLSGEGSPLH
TRBJ1-1 TRBV28 ASSPLTVPNTEAF
TRBJ2-2 TRBV7-2 ASSLAVGEVGELF
TRBJ2-7 TRBV5-5 ASSFSGGSYEQY
TRBJ1-2 TRBV7-9 ASSLVGGDGYT
TRBJ1-2 TRBV13 ASSLDRAGGYT
TRBJ2-2 TRBV9 ASSVETGTNTGELF
TRBJ1-6 TRBV5-1 ASSGGALTYNSPLH
TRBJ1-4 TRBV28 ASTPDRGREKLF
TRBJ2-1 TRBV29-1 SSGQVESNEQF
TRBJ1-2 TRBV7-8 ASSSPSDRDGYT
TRBJ2-3 TRBV13 ASSRGDTQY
TRBJ2-5 TRBV12-3/TRBV12-4 ASSFGQETQY
TRBJ1-2 TRBV9 ASSPAWEGGTGYGYT
TRBJ1-1 TRBV5-3 ARSRGPQNTEAF
TRBJ1-2 TRBV12-5 ASGLVTGASNGYT
TRBJ2-5 TRBV5-1 ASSLYGTVNQETQY
TRBJ2-5 TRBV5-1 ASSSRGREVGQETQY
TRBJ1-1 TRBV19 ASSLIGEENTEAF
TRBJ2-3 TRBV9 ASSVETGAFTDTQY
TRBJ2-5 TRBV6-1 ASSEFVGGGQETQY
TRBJ2-7 TRBV28 ASSAPRGNSYEQY
TRBJ2-2 TRBV9 ASSAGTGPSTGELF
TRBJ2-5 TRBV3-1/TRBV3-2 ASTGAGGAGTQY
TRBJ2-1 TRBV3-1/TRBV3-2 ASSQSPEEQF
TRBJ2-5 TRBV11-2 ASSLDRASGAPKRGTQY
TRBJ1-5 TRBV19 ASTPTNRDQPQH
TRBJ1-1 TRBV5-1 ASSSSTGQGTEAF
TRBJ2-1 TRBV24-1 ATSESGTLNEQF
TRBJ1-5 TRBV11-2 ASSWTGYNQPQH
TRBJ1-2 TRBV4-1 ASSLKVDGIIYGYT
TRBJ1-2 TRBV5-1 ASSLSSGGILANYGYT
TRBJ2-3 TRBV6-5 ASSYGMGPGGTQY
TRBJ2-7 TRBV2 ASRDPLHPPGQGNEQY
TRBJ2-7 TRBV5-5 ASSLGTGATTYEQY
TRBJ1-3 TRBV5-1 ASSLSSSSGNTIY
TRBJ2-7 TRBV7-6 ASSSRTGTSYEQY
TRBJ2-1 TRBV27 ASSLGTGGKAEQF
TRBJ1-4 TRBV4-1 ASSQDWQTGTTNEKLF
TRBJ2-2 TRBV24-1 ATSDLPFTGELF
TRBJ1-6 TRBV10-1 ASSPGMSSPLH
TRBJ2-3 TRBV28 ASSRGGQDTQY
TRBJ2-5 TRBV6-5 ASTLGRGQETQY
TRBJ2-1 TRBV5-1 ASTLGTGEDEQF
TRBJ1-2 TRBV6-6 ATQGSTGTDYGYT
TRBJ1-4 TRBV5-1 ASSLTTTNEKLF